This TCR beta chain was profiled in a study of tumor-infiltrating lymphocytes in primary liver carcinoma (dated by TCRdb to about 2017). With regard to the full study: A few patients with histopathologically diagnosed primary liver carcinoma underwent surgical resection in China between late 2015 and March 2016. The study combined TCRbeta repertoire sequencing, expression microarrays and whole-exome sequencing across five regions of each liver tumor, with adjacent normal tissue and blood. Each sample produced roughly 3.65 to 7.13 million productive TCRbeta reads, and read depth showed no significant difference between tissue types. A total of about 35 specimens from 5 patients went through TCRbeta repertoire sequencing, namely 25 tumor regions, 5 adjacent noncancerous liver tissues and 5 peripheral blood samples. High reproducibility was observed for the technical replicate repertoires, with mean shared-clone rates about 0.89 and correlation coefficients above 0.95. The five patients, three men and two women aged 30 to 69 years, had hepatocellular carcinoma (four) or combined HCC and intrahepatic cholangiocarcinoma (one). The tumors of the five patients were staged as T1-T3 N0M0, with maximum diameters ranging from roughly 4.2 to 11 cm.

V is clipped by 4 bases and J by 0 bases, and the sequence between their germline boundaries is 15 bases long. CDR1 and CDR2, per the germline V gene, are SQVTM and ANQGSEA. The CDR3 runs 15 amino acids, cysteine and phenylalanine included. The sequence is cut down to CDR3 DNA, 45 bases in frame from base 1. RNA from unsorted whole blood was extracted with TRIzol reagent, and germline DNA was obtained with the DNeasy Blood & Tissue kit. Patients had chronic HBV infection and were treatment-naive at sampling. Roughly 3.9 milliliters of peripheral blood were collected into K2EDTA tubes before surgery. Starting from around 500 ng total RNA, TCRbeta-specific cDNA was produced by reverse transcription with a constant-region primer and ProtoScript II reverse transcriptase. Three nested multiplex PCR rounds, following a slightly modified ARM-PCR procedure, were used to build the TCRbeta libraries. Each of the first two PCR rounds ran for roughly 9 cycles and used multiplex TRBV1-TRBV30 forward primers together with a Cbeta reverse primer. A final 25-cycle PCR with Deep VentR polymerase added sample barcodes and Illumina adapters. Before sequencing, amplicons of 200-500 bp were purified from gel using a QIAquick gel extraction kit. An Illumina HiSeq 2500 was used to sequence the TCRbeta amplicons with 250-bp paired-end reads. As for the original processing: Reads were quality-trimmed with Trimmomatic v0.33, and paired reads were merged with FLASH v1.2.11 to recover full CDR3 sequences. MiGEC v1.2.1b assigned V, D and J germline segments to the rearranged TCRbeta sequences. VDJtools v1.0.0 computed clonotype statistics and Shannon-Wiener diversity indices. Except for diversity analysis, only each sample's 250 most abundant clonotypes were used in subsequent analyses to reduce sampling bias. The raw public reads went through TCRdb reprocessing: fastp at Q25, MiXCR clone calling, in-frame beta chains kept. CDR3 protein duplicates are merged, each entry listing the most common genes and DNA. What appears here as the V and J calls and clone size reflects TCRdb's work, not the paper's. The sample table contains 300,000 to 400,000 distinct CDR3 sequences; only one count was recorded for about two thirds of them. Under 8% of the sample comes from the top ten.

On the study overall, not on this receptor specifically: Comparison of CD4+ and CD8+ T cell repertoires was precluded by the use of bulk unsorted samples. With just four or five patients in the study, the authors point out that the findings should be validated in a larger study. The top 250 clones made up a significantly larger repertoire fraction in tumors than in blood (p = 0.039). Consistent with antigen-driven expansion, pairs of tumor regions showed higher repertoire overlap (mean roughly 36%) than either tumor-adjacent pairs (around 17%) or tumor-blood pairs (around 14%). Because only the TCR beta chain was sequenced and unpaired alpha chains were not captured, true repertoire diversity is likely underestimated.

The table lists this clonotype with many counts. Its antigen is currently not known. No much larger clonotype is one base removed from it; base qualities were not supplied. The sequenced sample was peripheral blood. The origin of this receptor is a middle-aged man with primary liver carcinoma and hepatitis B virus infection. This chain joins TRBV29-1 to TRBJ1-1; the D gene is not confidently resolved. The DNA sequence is TGCAGCGTTGGGACGGCCAACCTCATGAACACTGAAGCTTTCTTT. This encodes CSVGTANLMNTEAFF.